This T cell receptor (beta chain) was recorded in a study of OX40 agonist ivuxolimab in advanced cancers. Study-wide background: Each patient was given ivuxolimab into a vein every 2 weeks, at 0.01 to 10 mg/kg. Study results and caveats: CD4+ and CD8+ blood T cells expanded clonally by week 6 at 0.1 to 3.0 mg/kg.

Clones were sequenced by immunoSEQ multiplex PCR, and TCRdb holds only the in-frame ones, with some missing. The sample includes some 46,000 clones, approximately 88% of them seen just once. In regard to this clone: Its antigen is undetermined.

The CDR3 spans 16 residues. Germline CDR1 and CDR2: LNHDA and SQIVND (reference sequence). V lost 6 bases and J 8 bases, leaving 23 bases between the germline ends. The sequenced sample was CD4+ or CD8+ T cells sorted from blood, obtained in a trial of the OX40 agonist ivuxolimab. The genes are TRBV19 and TRBJ2-1; possibly TRBD1 for D (7 bases). This TCR was sampled from an adult with an advanced solid tumor such as melanoma, head and neck, liver or kidney cancer. CDR3: CASRTGDSAGRDEQFF. DNA of the CDR3: TGTGCCAGTAGGACGGGGGACAGCGCGGGTCGGGATGAGCAGTTCTTC.